This entry lists 28 T cell receptor beta chains sequenced from one sample in a study of T-cell memory formation after mild COVID-19. TCRdb reprocessed the 5' RACE reads with MiXCR, giving one entry per CDR3 protein. The sample has 170,000 or so distinct CDR3 sequences, roughly a third seen once; the top ten hold 12%. The specimen sequenced was PBMCs or a T cell subset sorted from them (not recorded which). These receptors were collected from an adult woman who had mild COVID-19 (a few samples of this study predate the infection). Cell type and time point are not known.

This clonotype was seen a few times. The chain has TRBV5-1 and TRBJ2-2; maybe TRBD1 (6 bases). V lost 5 bases and J 0 bases, leaving 23 bases between the germline ends. The germline gives CDR1 SGHRS, CDR2 YFSETQ. This CDR3 is built from 19 residues. The DNA of the CDR3 is TGCGCCAGCAGAGATACCCCCGGGACACAAATTTCGAACACCGGGGAGCTGTTTTTT. It codes for CASRDTPGTQISNTGELFF.

J is TRBJ1-3 and V is TRBV16; TRBD1 matches 10 bases. CDR1 KGHSY and CDR2 FQNENV come from the germline V gene. The CDR3 has 16 residues. J gave up 3 bases and V 4 bases, and 6 bases lay outside the gene matches. CDR3: CASSRGDRGLGNTIYF. CDR3 DNA sequence: TGTGCCAGCAGCCGCGGAGACAGGGGGCTTGGAAACACCATATATTTT.

The chain combines TRBV5-1 with TRBJ2-5, with 14 positions matching TRBD2. This CDR3 region has 18 residues. The J segment lost 2 bases and the V segment lost 3 bases, leaving 9 bases of the junction unmatched. The germline CDR1 and CDR2 sequences are SGHRS and YFSETQ. The CDR3 is CASSYGLAGGTSQETQYF. In nucleotides, the CDR3 is TGCGCCAGCAGCTATGGACTAGCGGGAGGAACTAGTCAAGAGACCCAGTACTTC.

The genes are TRBV5-1 and TRBJ2-1; 10 nucleotides agree with TRBD2. V trimming: 2 bases; J trimming: 0 bases; junction bases outside the gene matches: 8. The CDR3 runs 18 residues. Germline lookup yields CDR1 SGHRS and CDR2 YFSETQ. CDR3 protein: CASSFRLAGPSSYNEQFF. The CDR3 DNA is TGCGCCAGCAGCTTTCGACTAGCGGGTCCGAGCTCCTACAATGAGCAGTTCTTC.

This clonotype was recorded at least ten times. The chain joins TRBV5-1 to TRBJ2-7; unclear D gene. CDR1 is SGHRS and CDR2 is YFSETQ in the germline V gene. The CDR3 consists of 14 residues. Trimming cost V 0 bases and J 2 bases, with 9 bases left between them. The CDR3 here is CASSLEQPTYEQYF. The CDR3 region has the DNA TGCGCCAGCAGCTTGGAACAGCCCACCTACGAGCAGTACTTC. Variable domain in full (rest from reference TRBV5-1 and TRBJ2-7): KAGVTQTPRYLIKTRGQQVTLSCSPISGHRSVSWYQQTPGQGLQFLFEYFSETQRNKGNFPGRFSGRQFSNSRSEMNVSTLELGDSALYLCASSLEQPTYEQYFGPGTRLTVT.

This chain uses TRBV9 with TRBJ2-1; D unresolved. CDR3 size: 15 residues. Germline assignment: CDR1 SGDLS and CDR2 YYNGEE. Trimming took 3 bases from V and 0 from J, leaving 10 bases between them. The CDR3 reads CASSEDPSSYNEQFF. CDR3 bases: TGTGCCAGCAGCGAAGACCCGAGCTCCTACAATGAGCAGTTCTTC.

This clonotype was seen a handful of times. The chain links TRBV3-1 to TRBJ2-1; unclear D gene. Trimming took off 4 bases at V and 7 bases at J, with 8 bases between the two ends. This CDR3 has 12 residues. CDR1 and CDR2 from the germline V gene are LGHDT and YNNKEL (reference sequence). This chain's CDR3 is CASSPLGNEQFF. DNA of the CDR3: TGTGCCAGCAGCCCTCTGGGAAATGAGCAGTTCTTC.

This clonotype was detected only a few times. This chain links TRBV18 with TRBJ2-3, with unresolved D. The CDR3 sequence is 13 residues long. Germline values: CDR1 KGHSH, CDR2 LQKENI. V lost 4 bases, J lost 0 bases, and 5 bases lay in between. The DNA of the CDR3 is TGTGCCAGCTCACTTCGTAGCACAGATACGCAGTATTTT. It encodes CASSLRSTDTQYF.

There are many counts of this clonotype. The V gene is TRBV6-1, the J gene TRBJ2-7, with no clear D. Germline V gene lookup returns CDR1 MNHNS and CDR2 SASEGT. The CDR3 extends over 14 amino acids. V lost 7 bases and J 1 base, leaving 14 bases between the germline ends. CDR3 bases: TGTGCCAGCAATCTGGACGTTGATTCCTACGAGCAGTACTTC. Translated: CASNLDVDSYEQYF.

This clonotype was observed a few times. V gene TRBV5-6 combines with J gene TRBJ1-2; D is possibly TRBD1 (6 bases). The CDR3 spans 16 residues. V lost 0 bases and J lost 4, with 16 bases in between. The germline V gene encodes CDR1 SGHDT and CDR2 YYEEEE. The chain's CDR3 is CASSLVGTGKAYGYTF. In DNA form, the CDR3 reads TGTGCCAGCAGCTTGGTGGGAACAGGGAAGGCCTATGGCTACACCTTC.

This clonotype was detected only a few times. This chain joins TRBV5-6 and TRBJ2-3; perhaps TRBD1 as D (6 bases). The CDR3 is 17 residues long. Deletions cut 4 bases from V and 2 bases from J, with 20 bases between. CDR1 and CDR2 (germline): SGHDT, YYEEEE. DNA for the CDR3: TGTGCCAGCAGCCCTACAGGGAGAGGTTATGACACAGATACGCAGTATTTT. Encoded protein: CASSPTGRGYDTDTQYF.

This clonotype occurred a few times. The CDR3 coding sequence is TGCAGTGCGGGCGGGGTCATCTACGAGCAGTACTTC. Protein sequence: CSAGGVIYEQYF. This rearrangement joins TRBV20-1 to TRBJ2-7; the D gene is possibly TRBD2 (6 bases). CDR3 length: 12 residues. V lost 6 bases and J 3 bases, leaving 12 bases between the germline ends. CDR1 is DFQATT, CDR2 SNEGSKA, per germline (reference sequence).

The chain has TRBV20-1 and TRBJ1-1; D may be TRBD1 (5 bases). CDR3 size: 14 residues. Germline loops: CDR1 DFQATT, CDR2 SNEGSKA (reference sequence). V was pared by 3 bases and J by 1 base, with 12 bases between. CDR3 amino acids: CSASVRGTNTEAFF. Here the CDR3 DNA reads TGCAGTGCTAGTGTTCGGGGGACGAACACTGAAGCTTTCTTT.

The V gene is TRBV12-3 or TRBV12-4, the J gene TRBJ1-2, with 9 nucleotides matching TRBD1. The CDR3 runs 15 residues. V gave up 6 bases and J gave up 0 bases; unmatched junction bases: 5. The CDR3 protein is CASSGTGTANYGYTF. The CDR3 nucleotides read TGTGCCAGCAGCGGGACAGGGACAGCTAACTATGGCTACACCTTC.

The CDR3 is CATSDSSYTDTQYF. The CDR3 DNA sequence: TGTGCCACCAGTGATTCCTCTTATACAGATACGCAGTATTTT. The rearrangement links TRBV24-1 to TRBJ2-3, with D uncertain. Per the germline V gene, CDR1 is KGHDR and CDR2 is SFDVKD. Trimming cost V 2 bases and J 3 bases, with 8 bases left between them. There are 14 residues in the CDR3.

The CDR3 coding sequence is TGTGCCAGCAGCTCAAGCGGGCTGCCCTACAATGAGCAGTTCTTC. Residues: CASSSSGLPYNEQFF. The chain recombines TRBV7-2 with TRBJ2-1, with a tentative D call TRBD2 (6 bases). Germline V gene sequence: CDR1 SGHTA, CDR2 FQGNSA. CDR3 length: 15 residues. V was trimmed by 4 bases and J by 2 bases, leaving 12 bases between them.

A few counts support this clonotype. The J gene is TRBJ1-1, the V gene TRBV18; the D is unclear. Deletions cut 4 bases from V and 0 bases from J, with 6 bases between. This CDR3 contains 13 residues. The germline CDR1 and CDR2 sequences are KGHSH and LQKENI. CDR3 coding DNA: TGTGCCAGCTCACATGCGGTGAACACTGAAGCTTTCTTT. Protein sequence: CASSHAVNTEAFF.

The rearrangement links TRBV5-1 to TRBJ2-1; maybe TRBD2 (5 bases). V dropped 4 bases and J dropped 8 bases, with 13 bases sitting between them. The length of the CDR3 is 13 residues. CDR1 and CDR2 from the germline V gene are SGHRS and YFSETQ. DNA of the CDR3: TGCGCCAGCAGCGCCGGGGATAGGCATGAGCAGTTCTTC. It is translated as CASSAGDRHEQFF.

The V and J genes are TRBV4-1 and TRBJ2-5; TRBD1 agrees at 7 bases. Germline CDR1 reads MGHRA; CDR2 reads YSYEKL. The CDR3 loop spans 14 amino acids. V was clipped by 8 bases and J by 2 bases; unmatched bases: 8. The CDR3 coding sequence is TGCGCCAGCGGGGACCGGGACAGACAAGAGACCCAGTACTTC. Its translation: CASGDRDRQETQYF.

This clonotype was detected only a few times. The chain employs TRBV6-1 and TRBJ2-7; 7 bases are shared with TRBD1. The germline gives CDR1 MNHNS, CDR2 SASEGT. This CDR3 region has 18 residues. Trimming removed 2 bases from V and 6 bases from J; junction bases left unmatched: 19. The CDR3 DNA follows: TGTGCCAGCAGTGAACCCTGGGACAGTTCCACTACCGTCTCCGAGCAGTACTTC. The encoded protein is CASSEPWDSSTTVSEQYF.

The table lists this clonotype with a few counts. This chain uses TRBV7-9 with TRBJ2-1; 8 bases match TRBD2. V lost 5 bases and J lost 5; bases outside the gene matches: 2. Germline CDR1 and CDR2: SEHNR and FQNEAQ (reference sequence). The CDR3 has 13 residues. CDR3 sequence: CASSKLADNEQFF. The CDR3, as DNA: TGTGCCAGCAGCAAACTAGCGGACAATGAGCAGTTCTTC. Supplemented by reference TRBV7-9 and TRBJ2-1, the full variable domain reads DTGVSQNPRHKITKRGQNVTFRCDPISEHNRLYWYRQTLGQGPEFLTYFQNEAQLEKSRLLSDRFSAERPKGSFSTLEIQRTEQGDSAMYLCASSKLADNEQFFGPGTRLTVL.

The rearrangement uses TRBV7-9 and TRBJ2-1; TRBD2 agrees at 13 bases. The CDR3 spans 15 residues. Trimming removed 5 bases from V and 9 bases from J; junction bases left unmatched: 7. Germline assignment: CDR1 SEHNR and CDR2 FQNEAQ (reference sequence). Written as DNA, the CDR3 is TGTGCCAGCAGCCTCACTAGCGGGGGGGCCGTTGAGCAGTTCTTC. Residues: CASSLTSGGAVEQFF.

This clonotype is a singleton in its sample. This chain links TRBV7-9 with TRBJ1-1; no definite D call. This CDR3 contains 14 residues. V was clipped by 2 bases and J by 1 base, with 8 bases between them. Germline V gene sequence: CDR1 SEHNR, CDR2 FQNEAQ (reference sequence). This chain's CDR3 is CASSLIAENTEAFF. CDR3 bases: TGTGCCAGCAGCTTAATCGCGGAGAACACTGAAGCTTTCTTT. The whole variable domain, remainder taken from reference TRBV7-9 and TRBJ1-1, is DTGVSQNPRHKITKRGQNVTFRCDPISEHNRLYWYRQTLGQGPEFLTYFQNEAQLEKSRLLSDRFSAERPKGSFSTLEIQRTEQGDSAMYLCASSLIAENTEAFFGQGTRLTVV.

The chain recombines TRBV6-2 or TRBV6-3 with TRBJ2-7; D is ambiguous. Germline-derived CDR1 and CDR2 are MNHEY and SVGEGT. CDR3 length equals 12 residues. V lost 2 bases to trimming and J lost 4 bases, with 6 bases between them. The CDR3 DNA sequence: TGTGCCAGCAGTTACCAAGGGTACGAGCAGTACTTC. This translates into CASSYQGYEQYF.

The chain recombines TRBV3-1 with TRBJ1-2; weak D call: TRBD1 (5 bases). CDR1 LGHDT and CDR2 YNNKEL come from the germline V gene (reference sequence). V was cut by 1 base and J by 6 bases, with 12 bases left in between. CDR3 size: 14 residues. CDR3 DNA sequence: TGTGCCAGCAGCCAAGGCCGAGGGGATGATGGCTACACCTTC. Residues: CASSQGRGDDGYTF.

This clonotype was detected only a few times. The rearrangement joins TRBV5-1 to TRBJ2-1, with a tentative D call TRBD1 (5 bases). The V and J ends lost 3 bases and 5 bases respectively, with 9 bases between them. The germline V gene encodes CDR1 SGHRS and CDR2 YFSETQ. This CDR3 spans 13 amino acids. CDR3: CASSYDRDNEQFF. DNA of the CDR3: TGCGCCAGCAGCTATGACAGAGACAATGAGCAGTTCTTC.

This chain links TRBV11-2 with TRBJ1-1; the D gene is possibly TRBD1 (6 bases). Trimming stripped 1 base from V and 6 bases from J, with 9 bases between. The CDR3 extends over 13 amino acids. Germline assignment: CDR1 SGHAT and CDR2 FQNNGV. CDR3 sequence reads: CASSLAGGAEAFF. CDR3 nucleotides: TGTGCCAGCAGCTTAGCGGGGGGCGCTGAAGCTTTCTTT. Full variable domain (outside the CDR3, taken from reference TRBV11-2 and TRBJ1-1): EAGVAQSPRYKIIEKRQSVAFWCNPISGHATLYWYQQILGQGPKLLIQFQNNGVVDDSQLPKDRFSAERLKGVDSTLKIQPAKLEDSAVYLCASSLAGGAEAFFGQGTRLTVV.

This clonotype was observed a few times. The chain joins TRBV18 to TRBJ2-3; D is perhaps TRBD1 (5 bases). Per the germline V gene, CDR1 is KGHSH and CDR2 is LQKENI. Trimming left V 3 bases short and J 6 bases short, with 16 bases between. The CDR3 is 15 amino acids. The DNA for the CDR3 is TGTGCCAGCTCACCTCAACAGGAGAGCCAGGATACGCAGTATTTT. Translated: CASSPQQESQDTQYF.